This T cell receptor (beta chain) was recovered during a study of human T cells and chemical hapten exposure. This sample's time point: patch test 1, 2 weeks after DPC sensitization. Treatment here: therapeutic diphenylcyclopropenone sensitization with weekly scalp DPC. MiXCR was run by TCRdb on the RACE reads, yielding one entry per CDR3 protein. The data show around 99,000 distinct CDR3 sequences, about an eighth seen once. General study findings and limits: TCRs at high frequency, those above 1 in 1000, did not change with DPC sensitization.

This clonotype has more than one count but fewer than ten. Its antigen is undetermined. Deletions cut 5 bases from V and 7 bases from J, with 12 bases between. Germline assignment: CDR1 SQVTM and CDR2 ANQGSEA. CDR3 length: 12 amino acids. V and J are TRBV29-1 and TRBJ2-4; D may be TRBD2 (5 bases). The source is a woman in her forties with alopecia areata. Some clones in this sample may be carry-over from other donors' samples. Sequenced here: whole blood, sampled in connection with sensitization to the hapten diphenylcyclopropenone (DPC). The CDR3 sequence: CSVIESGNIQYF. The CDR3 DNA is TGCAGCGTTATTGAGTCGGGGAACATTCAGTACTTC.